One sample yielded the 16 T cell receptor beta chains listed below, sequenced in a study of blood T cell repertoires in COVID-19. Profiling relied on immunoSEQ multiplex PCR, and the TCRdb table lists in-frame clones only, not all of them. This sample has 430,000 or so clones, with more than 75% found just once. The sequenced material came from PBMCs or T cells enriched from blood (not recorded which). Receptor source: a woman aged 40 to 50 who had recovered from COVID-19.

V gene TRBV7-8 combines with J gene TRBJ2-4, with D unclear. The CDR3 sequence is 15 residues long. CDR1 and CDR2 from the germline V gene are SGHVS and FQNEAQ. Between the trimmed V and J ends, which lost 1 base and 0 bases, there was a span of 7 bases. The CDR3 DNA sequence: TGTGCCAGCAGCTTAGAACCGGTAGCCAAAAACATTCAGTACTTC. Its translation is CASSLEPVAKNIQYF.

The rearrangement links TRBV5-4 to TRBJ2-7, with D uncertain. This CDR3 region has 16 residues. Germline CDR1 and CDR2: SGHNT and YYREEE (reference sequence). The germline V and J ends were trimmed by 4 bases and 0 bases, with 17 bases remaining between them. CDR3 residues: CASSALIPPSSYEQYF. DNA for the CDR3: TGTGCCAGCAGCGCATTGATTCCTCCGAGCTCCTACGAGCAGTACTTC.

This chain uses TRBV4-3 with TRBJ2-2; the match to TRBD2 covers 10 bases. Trimming removed 0 bases from V and 2 bases from J; junction bases left unmatched: 3. This CDR3 region has 17 residues. Germline V gives CDR1 LGHNA, CDR2 YSLEER. DNA of the CDR3: TGCGCCAGCAGCCAAGATCCTAGCGGGAGCAACACCGGGGAGCTGTTTTTT. It is translated as CASSQDPSGSNTGELFF.

The chain joins TRBV5-1 to TRBJ1-3; 12 bases align to TRBD1. CDR3 length equals 15 residues. Germline CDR1 is SGHRS and CDR2 is YFSETQ. With 3 bases clipped from V and 7 bases from J, the junction kept 5 bases outside the gene matches. Here the CDR3 DNA reads TGCGCCAGCAGCTATGGGACAGGGGGCCCGAACACCATATATTTT. Translated, it gives CASSYGTGGPNTIYF.

The chain uses TRBV24-1 and TRBJ2-7; the match to TRBD2 covers 11 bases. The germline gives CDR1 KGHDR, CDR2 SFDVKD. CDR3 length equals 16 residues. The V gene end was trimmed by 6 bases and the J gene end by 2 bases; junction bases not matched to a gene: 8. The CDR3 coding sequence is TGTGCCACCAGTACCCCTAGCGGGAGGTTAACCTACGAGCAGTACTTC. Translation gives CATSTPSGRLTYEQYF.

The chain recombines TRBV7-9 with TRBJ2-7, with TRBD2 identical over 11 bases. The germline V gene encodes CDR1 SEHNR and CDR2 FQNEAQ (reference sequence). CDR3 length equals 15 residues. V shed 4 bases, J shed 6 bases, and the junction held 8 bases outside the gene matches. CDR3 sequence (DNA): TGTGCCAGCAGCTCGGGACTAGCGGAGATATCCGAGCAGTACTTC. Protein sequence: CASSSGLAEISEQYF.

V and J are TRBV6-2 or TRBV6-3 and TRBJ2-3; a weak D match, TRBD2 (6 bases). The V and J ends lost 2 bases and 2 bases respectively, with 11 bases between them. Germline assignment: CDR1 MNHEY and CDR2 SVGEGT. There are 15 residues in the CDR3. The CDR3 loop is CASSYPRGITDTQYF. CDR3 sequence (DNA): TGTGCCAGCAGTTACCCACGCGGGATCACAGATACGCAGTATTTT.

The gene calls are TRBV27 and TRBJ1-1; 7 nucleotides line up with TRBD1. After removal of 6 bases from V and 1 base from J, the junction contained 5 bases not matched to a gene. The CDR3 covers 14 residues. Germline V gene lookup returns CDR1 MNHEY and CDR2 SMNVEV (reference sequence). CDR3 bases: TGTGCCAGCAGGCGGACAGGTTCGAACACTGAAGCTTTCTTT. Protein sequence: CASRRTGSNTEAFF.

This chain joins TRBV7-9 and TRBJ1-2; 8 nucleotides match TRBD1. The J segment lost 4 bases and the V segment lost 3 bases, leaving 1 base of the junction unmatched. The CDR3 is 13 amino acids. Germline lookup yields CDR1 SEHNR and CDR2 FQNEAQ (reference sequence). The CDR3 spells CASSFTGGYGYTF. The CDR3 nucleotides read TGTGCCAGCAGCTTTACAGGGGGCTATGGCTACACCTTC.

This chain links TRBV6-5 with TRBJ2-3, with D maybe TRBD2 (7 bases). The length of the CDR3 is 14 residues. V was cut by 6 bases and J by 5 bases, with 15 bases left in between. Per the germline V gene, CDR1 is MNHEY and CDR2 is SVGAGI. CDR3 loop: CASSYQGRGDTQYF. The CDR3 nucleotides are TGTGCCAGCAGCTACCAGGGGAGGGGAGATACGCAGTATTTT.

The CDR3 DNA is TGCGCCAGAGCCGACAGACCTTACTCCTACGAGCAGTACTTC. Protein sequence: CARADRPYSYEQYF. This rearrangement joins TRBV10-1 to TRBJ2-7; weak D call: TRBD1 (5 bases). Germline V gene sequence: CDR1 WNHNN, CDR2 SYGVQD (reference sequence). This CDR3 contains 14 residues. With 9 bases removed from V and 0 bases from J, the gap between germline ends came to 15 bases.

V usage is TRBV7-8 and J usage is TRBJ2-7; no clear D gene. CDR1 SGHVS and CDR2 FQNEAQ come from the germline V gene. Trimming removed 2 bases at V and 3 bases at J, with 20 bases between. CDR3 length: 17 amino acids. The CDR3 loop is CASSLRSVSATVYEQYF. DNA of the CDR3: TGTGCCAGCAGCTTAAGGTCAGTGTCGGCAACAGTCTACGAGCAGTACTTC.

The V gene is TRBV20-1, the J gene TRBJ2-5; no reliable D call. Germline V gives CDR1 DFQATT, CDR2 SNEGSKA (reference sequence). With 3 bases removed from V and 5 bases from J, the gap between germline ends came to 16 bases. The CDR3 loop spans 14 amino acids. The CDR3 DNA follows: TGCAGTGCTAGTCCCGGATCGTCCAGGGAGACCCAGTACTTC. This encodes CSASPGSSRETQYF.

The V call is TRBV25-1, the J call TRBJ2-1; D perhaps matches TRBD1 (6 bases). Germline lookup yields CDR1 MGHDK and CDR2 SYGVNS. V was cut by 6 bases and J by 4 bases, with 13 bases left in between. The CDR3 has 14 amino acids. CDR3 residues: CASSRDTTYNEQFF. Written as DNA, the CDR3 is TGTGCCAGCAGCCGGGACACTACATACAATGAGCAGTTCTTC.

The V and J genes are TRBV29-1 and TRBJ1-1, with 8 bases matching TRBD1. Germline assignment: CDR1 SQVTM and CDR2 ANQGSEA. V was pared by 7 bases and J by 4 bases, with 8 bases of the junction left unmatched. CDR3 size: 13 residues. The CDR3 reads CSGGQGRFTEAFF. CDR3 sequence (DNA): TGCAGCGGAGGACAGGGACGATTCACTGAAGCTTTCTTT.

The chain has TRBV10-1 and TRBJ2-3; 10 bases map to TRBD2. Trimming removed 2 bases from V and 5 bases from J; junction bases left unmatched: 7. CDR1 is WNHNN and CDR2 is SYGVQD in the germline V gene (reference sequence). The CDR3 runs to 16 residues. Written as DNA, the CDR3 is TGCGCCAGCAGTGAGCTAAAAGCGGGAGGGCGAGATACGCAGTATTTT. The encoded protein is CASSELKAGGRDTQYF.